This T cell receptor (beta chain) was captured by sequencing in a study of cytomegalovirus exposure and HLA in healthy donors. Whole-study results and caveats: Analysis performed later found around 15,000 TCR beta sequences associated with HLA alleles at 0.05 false discovery rate. TCR beta V- and J-gene trimming, according to a later analysis, was linked to a missense DCLRE1C variant.

The primer mix had 60 Vbeta and 13 Jbeta primers. The table came from immunoSEQ multiplex PCR; TCRdb's copy has only in-frame clones and leaves some out. The sample holds under 250,000 clones, approximately 78% seen once. The CDR3 contains 13 residues. V was pared by 4 bases and J by 2 bases, with 8 bases between. Germline V gene lookup returns CDR1 SGHAT and CDR2 FQNNGV. This clone occurred a few times. Its target is unknown. Sequenced material: PBMCs. V is TRBV11-2 and J is TRBJ1-1, with D possibly matching TRBD1 (5 bases). The origin of this receptor is a woman aged 40 to 50 in good health and CMV-seronegative. CDR3: CASSSQGNTEAFF. The CDR3 region has the DNA TGTGCCAGCAGCTCGCAGGGTAACACTGAAGCTTTCTTT.